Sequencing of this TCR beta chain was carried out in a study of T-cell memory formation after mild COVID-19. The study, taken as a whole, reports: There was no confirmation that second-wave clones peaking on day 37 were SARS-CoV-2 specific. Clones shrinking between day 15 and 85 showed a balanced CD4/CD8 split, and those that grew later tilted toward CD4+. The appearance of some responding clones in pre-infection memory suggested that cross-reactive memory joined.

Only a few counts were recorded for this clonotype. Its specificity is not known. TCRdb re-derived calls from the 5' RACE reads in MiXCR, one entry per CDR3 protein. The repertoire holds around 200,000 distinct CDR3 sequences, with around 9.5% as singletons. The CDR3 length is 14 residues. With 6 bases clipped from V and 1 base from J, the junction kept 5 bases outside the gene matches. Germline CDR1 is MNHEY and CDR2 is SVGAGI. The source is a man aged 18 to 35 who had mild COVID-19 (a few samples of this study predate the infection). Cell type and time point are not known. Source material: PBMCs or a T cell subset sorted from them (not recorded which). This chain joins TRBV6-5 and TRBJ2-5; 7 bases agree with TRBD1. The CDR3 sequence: CASSNRDSQETQYF. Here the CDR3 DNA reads TGTGCCAGCAGCAACCGGGACAGCCAAGAGACCCAGTACTTC.